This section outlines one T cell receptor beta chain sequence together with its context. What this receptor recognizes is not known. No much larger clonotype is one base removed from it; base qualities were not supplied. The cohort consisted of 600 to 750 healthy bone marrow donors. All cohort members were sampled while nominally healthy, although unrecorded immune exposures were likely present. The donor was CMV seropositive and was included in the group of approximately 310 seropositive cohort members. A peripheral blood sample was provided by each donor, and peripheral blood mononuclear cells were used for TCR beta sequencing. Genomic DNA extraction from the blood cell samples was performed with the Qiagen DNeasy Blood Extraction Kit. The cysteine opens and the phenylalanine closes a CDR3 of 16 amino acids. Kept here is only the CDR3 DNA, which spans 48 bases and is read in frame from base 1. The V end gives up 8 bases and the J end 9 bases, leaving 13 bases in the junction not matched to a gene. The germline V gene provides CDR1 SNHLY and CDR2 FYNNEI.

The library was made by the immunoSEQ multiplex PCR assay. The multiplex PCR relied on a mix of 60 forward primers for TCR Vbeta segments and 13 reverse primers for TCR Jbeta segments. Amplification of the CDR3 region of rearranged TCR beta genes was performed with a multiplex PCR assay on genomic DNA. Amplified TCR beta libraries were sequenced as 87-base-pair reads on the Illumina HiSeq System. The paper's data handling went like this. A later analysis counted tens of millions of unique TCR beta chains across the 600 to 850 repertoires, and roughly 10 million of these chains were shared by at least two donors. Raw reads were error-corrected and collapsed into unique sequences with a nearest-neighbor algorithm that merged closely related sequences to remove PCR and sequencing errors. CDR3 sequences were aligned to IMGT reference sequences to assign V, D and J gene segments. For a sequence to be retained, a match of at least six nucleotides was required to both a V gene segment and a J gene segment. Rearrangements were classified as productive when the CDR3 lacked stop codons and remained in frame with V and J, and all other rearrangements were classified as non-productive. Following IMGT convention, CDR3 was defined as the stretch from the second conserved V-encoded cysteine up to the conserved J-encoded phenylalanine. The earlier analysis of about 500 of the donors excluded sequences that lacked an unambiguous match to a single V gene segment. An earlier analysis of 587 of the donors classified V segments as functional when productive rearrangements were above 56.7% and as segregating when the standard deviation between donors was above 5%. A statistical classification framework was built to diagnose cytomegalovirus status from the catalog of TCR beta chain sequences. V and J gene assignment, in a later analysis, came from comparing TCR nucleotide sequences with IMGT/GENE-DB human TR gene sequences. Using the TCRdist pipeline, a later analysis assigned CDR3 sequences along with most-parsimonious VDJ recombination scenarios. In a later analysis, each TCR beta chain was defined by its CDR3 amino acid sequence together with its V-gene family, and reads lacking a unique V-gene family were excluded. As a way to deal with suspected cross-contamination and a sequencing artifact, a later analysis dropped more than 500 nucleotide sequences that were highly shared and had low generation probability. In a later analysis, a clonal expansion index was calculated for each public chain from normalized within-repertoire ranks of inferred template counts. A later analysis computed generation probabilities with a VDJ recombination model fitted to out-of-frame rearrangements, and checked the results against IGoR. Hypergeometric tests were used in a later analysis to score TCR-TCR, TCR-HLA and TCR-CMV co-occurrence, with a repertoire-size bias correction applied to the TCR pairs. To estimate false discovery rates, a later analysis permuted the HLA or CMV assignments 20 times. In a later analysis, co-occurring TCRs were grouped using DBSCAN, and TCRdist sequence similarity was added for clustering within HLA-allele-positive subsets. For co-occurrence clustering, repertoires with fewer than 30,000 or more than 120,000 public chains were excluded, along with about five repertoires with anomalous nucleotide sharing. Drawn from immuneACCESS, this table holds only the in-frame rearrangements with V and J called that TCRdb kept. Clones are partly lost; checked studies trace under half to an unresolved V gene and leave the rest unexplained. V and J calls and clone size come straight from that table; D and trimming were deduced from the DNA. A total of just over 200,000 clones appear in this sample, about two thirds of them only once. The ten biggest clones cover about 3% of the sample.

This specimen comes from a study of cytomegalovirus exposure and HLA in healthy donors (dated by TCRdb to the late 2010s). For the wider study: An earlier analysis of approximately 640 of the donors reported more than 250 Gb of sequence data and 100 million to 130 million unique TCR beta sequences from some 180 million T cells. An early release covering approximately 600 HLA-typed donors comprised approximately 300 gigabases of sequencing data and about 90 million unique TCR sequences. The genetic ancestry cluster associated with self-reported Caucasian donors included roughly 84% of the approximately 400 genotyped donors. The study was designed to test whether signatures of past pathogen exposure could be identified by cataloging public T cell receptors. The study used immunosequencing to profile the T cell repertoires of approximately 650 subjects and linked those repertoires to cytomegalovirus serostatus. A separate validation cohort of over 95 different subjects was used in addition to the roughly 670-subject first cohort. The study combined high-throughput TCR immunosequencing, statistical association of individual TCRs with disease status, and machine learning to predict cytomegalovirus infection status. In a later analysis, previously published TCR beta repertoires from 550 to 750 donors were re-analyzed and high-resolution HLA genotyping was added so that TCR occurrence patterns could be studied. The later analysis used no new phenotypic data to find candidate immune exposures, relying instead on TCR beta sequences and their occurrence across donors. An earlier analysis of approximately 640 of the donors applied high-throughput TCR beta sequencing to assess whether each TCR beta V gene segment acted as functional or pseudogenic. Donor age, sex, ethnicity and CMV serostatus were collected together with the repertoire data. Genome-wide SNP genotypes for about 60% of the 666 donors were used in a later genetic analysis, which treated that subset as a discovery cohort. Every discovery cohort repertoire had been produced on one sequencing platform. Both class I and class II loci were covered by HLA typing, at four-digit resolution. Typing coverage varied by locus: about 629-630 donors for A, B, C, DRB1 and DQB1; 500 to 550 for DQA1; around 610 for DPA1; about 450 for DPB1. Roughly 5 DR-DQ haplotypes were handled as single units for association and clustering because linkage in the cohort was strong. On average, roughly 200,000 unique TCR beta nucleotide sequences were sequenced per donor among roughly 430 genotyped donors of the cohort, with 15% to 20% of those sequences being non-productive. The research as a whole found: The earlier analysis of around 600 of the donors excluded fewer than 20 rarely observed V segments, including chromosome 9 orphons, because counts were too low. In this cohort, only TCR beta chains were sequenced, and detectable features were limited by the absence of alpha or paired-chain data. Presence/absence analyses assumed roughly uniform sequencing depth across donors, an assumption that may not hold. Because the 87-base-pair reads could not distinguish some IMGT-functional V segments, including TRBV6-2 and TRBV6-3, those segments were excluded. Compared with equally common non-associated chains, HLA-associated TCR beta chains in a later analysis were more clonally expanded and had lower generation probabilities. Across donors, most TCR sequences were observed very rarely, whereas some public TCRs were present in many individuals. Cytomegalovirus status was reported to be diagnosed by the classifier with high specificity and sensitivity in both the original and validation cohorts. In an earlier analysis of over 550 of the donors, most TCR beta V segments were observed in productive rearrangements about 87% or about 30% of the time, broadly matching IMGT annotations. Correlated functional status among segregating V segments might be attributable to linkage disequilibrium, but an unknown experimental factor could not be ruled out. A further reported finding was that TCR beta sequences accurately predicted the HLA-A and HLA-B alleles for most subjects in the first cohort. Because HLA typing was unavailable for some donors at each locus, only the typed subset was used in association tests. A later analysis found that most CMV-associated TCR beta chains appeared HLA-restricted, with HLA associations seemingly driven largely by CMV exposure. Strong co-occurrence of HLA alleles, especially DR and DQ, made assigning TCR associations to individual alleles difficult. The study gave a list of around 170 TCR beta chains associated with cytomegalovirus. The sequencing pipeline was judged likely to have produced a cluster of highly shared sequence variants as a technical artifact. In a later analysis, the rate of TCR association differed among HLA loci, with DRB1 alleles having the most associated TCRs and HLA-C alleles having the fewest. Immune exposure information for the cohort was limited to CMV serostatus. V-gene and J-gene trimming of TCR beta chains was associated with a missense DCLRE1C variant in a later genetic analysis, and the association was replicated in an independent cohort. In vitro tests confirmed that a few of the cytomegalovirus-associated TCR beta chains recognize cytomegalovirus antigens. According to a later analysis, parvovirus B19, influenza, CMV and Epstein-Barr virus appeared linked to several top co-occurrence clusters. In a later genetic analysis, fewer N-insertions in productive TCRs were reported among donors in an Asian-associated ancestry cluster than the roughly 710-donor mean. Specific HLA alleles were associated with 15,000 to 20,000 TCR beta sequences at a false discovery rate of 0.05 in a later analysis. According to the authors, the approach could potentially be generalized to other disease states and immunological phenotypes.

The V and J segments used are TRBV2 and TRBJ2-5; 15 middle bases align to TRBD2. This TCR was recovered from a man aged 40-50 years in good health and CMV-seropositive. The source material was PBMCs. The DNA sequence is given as TGTGCCAGCTCAGGACTAGCGGGGGGGGGCCGGGGGGCCCAGTACTTC. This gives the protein CASSGLAGGGRGAQYF.